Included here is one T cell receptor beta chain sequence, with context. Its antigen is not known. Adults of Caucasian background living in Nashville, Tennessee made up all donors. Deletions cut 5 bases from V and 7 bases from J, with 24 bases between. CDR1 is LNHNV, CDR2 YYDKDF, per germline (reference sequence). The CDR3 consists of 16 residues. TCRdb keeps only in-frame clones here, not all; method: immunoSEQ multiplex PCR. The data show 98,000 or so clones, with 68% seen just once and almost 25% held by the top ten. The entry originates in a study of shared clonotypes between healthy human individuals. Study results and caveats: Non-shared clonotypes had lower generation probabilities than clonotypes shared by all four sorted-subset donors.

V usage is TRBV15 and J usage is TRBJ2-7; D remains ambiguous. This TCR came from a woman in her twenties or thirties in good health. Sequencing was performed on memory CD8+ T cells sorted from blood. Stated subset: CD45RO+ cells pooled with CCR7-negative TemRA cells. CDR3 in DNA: TGTGCCACCAGCGGCCCGCGGCGGTGGATTTCAGGAGAGCAGTACTTC. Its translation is CATSGPRRWISGEQYF.